This T cell receptor beta chain was identified in a study of neoadjuvant anti-PD-1 for oral cavity cancer. Study at large: Patients without progression received a fourth nivolumab dose around day 43, then surgical resection on days 50-56.

Profiling relied on immunoSEQ multiplex PCR, and the TCRdb table lists in-frame clones only, not all of them. The data hold 6,000 to 7,500 clones, with around 70% observed a single time. In the case of this clone: Its target is not known.

Blood cells were analyzed directly, without culture or expansion. The study's findings and limits: With a few patients per group, TCR findings need larger cohorts.

V lost 5 bases to trimming and J lost 14 bases, with 19 bases between them. The CDR3 is made up of 14 amino acids. CDR1 is SGHVS, CDR2 FQNEAQ, per germline. The V gene is TRBV7-8, the J gene TRBJ1-6; TRBD1 is a possible D gene (6 bases). The clonotype comes from a person aged 40 to 85 with oral cavity squamous cell carcinoma. Sequencing was performed on PBMCs, taken before nivolumab (anti-PD-1) treatment. CDR3 residues: CASSTQSRGSALHF. The CDR3 bases are TGTGCCAGCAGCACCCAGTCCAGGGGTTCGGCCCTCCACTTT.